The sequence of this TCR beta chain was determined in a study of blood T cells in healthy people across ages (dated by TCRdb to 2014 to 2015). At the level of the whole study: In model experiments, template switching captured about one uniquely barcoded TCR beta cDNA molecule for every two T cells. Using deep sequencing normalized with unique cDNA molecular identifiers, the study measured how TCR beta repertoire diversity changes with age. Using the same blood draw, the study looked at two additional independent replicas of 1 million unique cDNA reads for two donors, one aged 18 to 30 and the other aged 80 or older. The donors were divided into four age groups: young (average about 16 years), middle-aged (about 40), aged (under 70) and long-lived (nearly 85). Donors of different ages were randomly distributed across sequencing lanes to avoid experimental bias. Results and caveats for the whole study, not just this receptor: Since profiling was done on bulk unsorted PBMCs, naive and antigen-experienced compartments could not be conclusively compared. Estimates of total diversity based on one million sequenced T cells were regarded as lower bounds and as underestimates. Because the CMV infection status of the donors was unknown, age-related changes in expanded clonotypes may potentially have been confounded. There was a strong correlation between observed TCR beta diversity and the percentage of naive T cells measured by flow cytometry. Compared with the aged group, the long-lived group had more naive CD4+ T cells, fewer expanded clones and increased TCR diversity, suggesting age selection. As age increased, observed TCR beta diversity per million T cells dropped in a roughly linear way, and a significant reduction was already evident by age about 40.

Only a few counts were recorded for this clonotype. What this receptor recognizes is not known. Base qualities are not at hand, and no much larger clone is one base apart. The donors were roughly 39 Caucasian individuals from Russia, aged roughly 6 to 100 years, who were systemically healthy. About 10 milliliters of peripheral blood were collected from each donor into EDTA-treated Vacutainer tubes. PBMCs were isolated by Ficoll-Paque density-gradient centrifugation, with at least 7 million obtained per sample. Trizol reagent was used to extract total RNA from the PBMCs, yielding at least 5.5 micrograms per sample. The percentages of naive CD45RAhigh/CD27high T cells were determined by flow cytometry on a PBMC aliquot from every donor. The library was built by means of 5' RACE. These reads were obtained on an Illumina HiSeq 2500. The second PCR ran for roughly 7 to 12 cycles and used a J-beta primer mix along with a sample-barcoded 5' primer. A template-switch 5' adaptor carrying 12 random nucleotides introduced a unique molecular identifier onto each TCR beta cDNA molecule. At least 2.5 million CDR3-containing paired-end reads were obtained from each sample. The Mint cDNA synthesis kit, primed by a TRBC-specific oligonucleotide, was used to synthesize first-strand cDNA from all RNA. Following uracil-DNA glycosylase treatment, all cDNA underwent a first 18-cycle PCR with the universal primers M1SS and BC2_uni_R. Regarding the original processing steps: Normalization of each sample was performed by random selection of 1 million high-quality reads, each carrying a distinct molecular identifier. Instead of being binned into consensus sequences, reads with shared molecular identifiers were discarded. MiTCR, run with a Q25 quality threshold and the strictest error-elimination algorithm, handled CDR3 identification, clonotype clustering and error correction. A nonparametric unseen species model using Euler transformation provided a lower-bound estimate of total TCR beta diversity. TCRdb redid the processing of the public reads, applying fastp at Q25 and MiXCR, and retained in-frame beta chains. One record per CDR3 amino acid sequence lists the most common genes and DNA. V and J calls and clone size were set by TCRdb, not the authors. The sample table lists 850,000 to 1,300,000 distinct CDR3 sequences, less than 50% of them with a count of one. Together, the top ten hold about 19% of the sample.

The receptor's source is a woman aged 60-75 years in good health. Input material: blood.

The CDR3 loop reads CASSLGQRIYEQYF. The nucleotide sequence is given as TGTGCCAGCAGCCTGGGACAGAGAATTTACGAGCAGTACTTC. This chain is built from TRBV7-8 and TRBJ2-7, with TRBD1 identical over 7 junction bases. For CDR1 and CDR2, the germline V gene lists SGHVS and FQNEAQ. The CDR3, cysteine through phenylalanine, is 14 amino acids long. This entry keeps only the CDR3 DNA: 42 bases, framed from base 1. V is pruned by 5 bases and J by 4 bases, leaving 8 bases of the junction without a gene match.